This T cell receptor (beta chain) derives from a study of T cell responses to AZD1222 COVID-19 vaccine. Study-wide background: Second-dose intervals near 4 or 12 weeks were combined.

V gave up 7 bases and J gave up 6 bases; unmatched junction bases: 12. The CDR3 runs to 16 residues. Germline assignment: CDR1 WSHSY and CDR2 SAAADI. Whole-study results and caveats: The donor cohort was predominantly white British with a female majority, and clonal diversity may have been underestimated. Repertoire sampling was restricted to post-peak T cell response timepoints.

Assay: immunoSEQ multiplex PCR; the TCRdb copy retains only in-frame clones and omits some. Among about 87,000 clones listed, approximately 88% were seen once. On this clone: Its antigen is unidentified.

The V call is TRBV10-2, the J call TRBJ1-6, with 7 bases matching TRBD1. The TCR sequence derives from an adult in good health. This material consisted of peripheral blood, taken on day 0 of AZD1222 vaccination. In DNA form, the CDR3 reads TGCGCCAGCACCCAGAGACAGGGCGGGGGTAATTCACCCCTCCACTTT. This encodes CASTQRQGGGNSPLHF.